This T cell receptor beta chain was sequenced for a study of T-cell reconstitution after alpha-beta-depleted transplantation in children (dated by TCRdb to about 2016). Regarding the study in general: Using TCR repertoire profiling, the study followed T-cell immune reconstitution in a quantitative way in children after TCRalphabeta/CD19-depleted allogeneic hematopoietic cell transplantation.

V and J are truncated by 7 bases and 4 bases respectively, leaving an intervening sequence of 10 bases. The germline V gene supplies CDR1 MNHNS and CDR2 SASEGT. Including cysteine and phenylalanine, the CDR3 has 12 amino acids. Left in the record is the CDR3 DNA by itself, 36 bases read in frame from the first base. In the case of this clonotype: The clone's antigen remains unknown. Per-base qualities were not stored, and no clone one base away is much larger.

Library construction relied on PCR. Instrument used: Illumina HiSeq 2500. TCR libraries were prepared with molecular barcoding, using unique molecular identifiers to normalize TCRbeta repertoire quantification. TCRdb's own reprocessing of the public reads used fastp at Q25 and MiXCR and kept productive beta chains. All rows with the same CDR3 protein become a single entry with the most common DNA and genes. This sample is represented by around 530,000 distinct CDR3 sequences; 32% of them were singletons. Jointly, the top ten make up under 3% of the sample. The rearrangement combines TRBV6-1 with TRBJ1-2, with the D gene uncertain. The sample in question was PBMCs from the stem cell graft donor, obtained from the stem cell graft. The sequence came from a human donor who donated a stem cell graft to a child with aplastic anemia. This receptor has the CDR3 CASKLRTYGYTF. The DNA is TGTGCCAGCAAGTTACGGACCTATGGCTACACCTTC.